The 20 T cell receptor beta chains below all came from one sample that was sequenced in a study of blood T cell repertoires in COVID-19. Sequenced by immunoSEQ multiplex PCR; TCRdb stores in-frame clones only, minus some. Counted here are about 200,000 clones, around nine tenths occurring once; the ten biggest clones make up 1.5% to 2%. The specimen sequenced was peripheral blood. These receptors came from a man aged 18 to 30 with active or convalescent COVID-19.

This chain links TRBV27 with TRBJ2-2; D is ambiguous. This CDR3 has 14 residues. The V gene lost 5 bases and the J gene lost 8 bases, with 15 bases spanning the gap. Germline V gene sequence: CDR1 MNHEY, CDR2 SMNVEV (reference sequence). CDR3: CASSPRNRPGELFF. The CDR3, as DNA: TGTGCCAGCAGTCCGAGGAATCGACCGGGGGAGCTGTTTTTT.

The chain employs TRBV11-2 and TRBJ1-6; no reliable D call. This CDR3 region has 14 residues. The V end was cut by 3 bases, the J end by 6 bases, with 9 bases between. The germline gives CDR1 SGHAT, CDR2 FQNNGV. The CDR3 is CASSFGLTNSPLHF. The CDR3 DNA is TGTGCCAGCAGCTTCGGGTTAACTAATTCACCCCTCCACTTT.

This clone was observed a single time. This chain connects TRBV18 to TRBJ1-2; no reliable D call. CDR3 length: 15 residues. Between the trimmed V and J ends, which lost 5 bases and 2 bases, there was a span of 15 bases. CDR1 is KGHSH, CDR2 LQKENI, per germline. The CDR3 here is CASSRGRTENYGYTF. For the CDR3, the DNA is TGTGCCAGCTCAAGAGGGAGGACGGAGAACTATGGCTACACCTTC.

The V call is TRBV27, the J call TRBJ1-2; D is possibly TRBD1 (6 bases). The CDR3 totals 16 residues. Germline V gene sequence: CDR1 MNHEY, CDR2 SMNVEV (reference sequence). Trimming pared 7 bases from V and 4 bases from J, leaving 22 bases between. As DNA, the CDR3 is TGTGCCAGCACCCCAACGAGTAGGGGGAATGGCTATGGCTACACCTTC. As protein: CASTPTSRGNGYGYTF.

The genes are TRBV5-1 and TRBJ2-7; tentatively, D is TRBD1 (5 bases). Trimming shortened V by 5 bases and J by 3 bases, and 15 bases separated the two germline ends. This CDR3 region has 14 residues. Germline loops: CDR1 SGHRS, CDR2 YFSETQ. As DNA, the CDR3 is TGCGCCAGCAGGAGGCAGGGTTCAGGCTACGAGCAGTACTTC. Its translation: CASRRQGSGYEQYF.

The rearrangement links TRBV15 to TRBJ2-1, with 7 bases aligning to TRBD2. Unmatched junction bases numbered 9, after V lost 5 bases and J lost 8 bases. CDR1 LNHNV and CDR2 YYDKDF come from the germline V gene (reference sequence). This CDR3 has 14 residues. The CDR3 reads CATSGMTSSDEQFF. DNA for the CDR3: TGTGCCACCAGCGGCATGACTAGCAGCGATGAGCAGTTCTTC.

The V gene is TRBV3-1 (or the pseudogene TRBV3-2), the J gene TRBJ2-7, with 11 bases that match TRBD2. CDR1 is LGHDT and CDR2 is YNNKEL in the germline V gene (reference sequence). The CDR3 consists of 16 residues. V lost 1 base and J lost 2; bases outside the gene matches: 4. This chain's CDR3 is CASSQGSSGGAYEQYF. In nucleotides, the CDR3 is TGTGCCAGCAGCCAAGGGAGTAGCGGGGGGGCCTACGAGCAGTACTTC.

The chain uses TRBV6-5 and TRBJ1-2; possible D gene TRBD1, 5 bases. The germline V and J ends were trimmed by 7 bases and 5 bases, with 20 bases remaining between them. Germline lookup yields CDR1 MNHEY and CDR2 SVGAGI. There are 15 residues in the CDR3. CDR3 region: CASILSGPDFYGYTF. The CDR3 DNA reads as TGTGCCAGCATCTTGTCAGGGCCTGATTTTTATGGCTACACCTTC.

This chain uses TRBV19 with TRBJ1-2; D unclear. This CDR3 is built from 14 residues. Trimming cost V 4 bases and J 4 bases, with 13 bases left between them. CDR1 LNHDA and CDR2 SQIVND come from the germline V gene (reference sequence). The CDR3 nucleotides are TGTGCCAGTAGTAGCGGCAGTCAAAGCTATGGCTACACCTTC. Encoded protein: CASSSGSQSYGYTF.

The table lists this clone with a count of one. The chain couples TRBV24-1 to TRBJ2-2, with 9 nucleotides matching TRBD1. This CDR3 contains 19 residues. J gave up 6 bases and V 0 bases, and 13 bases lay outside the gene matches. Germline CDR1 KGHDR, CDR2 SFDVKD. This CDR3 is CATSDLLPAGQGMSGELFF. CDR3 coding DNA: TGTGCCACCAGTGATTTGCTCCCGGCCGGACAGGGGATGTCCGGGGAGCTGTTTTTT.

The V call is TRBV3-1 (or the pseudogene TRBV3-2), the J call TRBJ2-5; 10 bases are a match to TRBD2. Trimming at V came to 1 base and at J to 5 bases, leaving 4 bases not matched to a gene. The CDR3 sequence is 15 residues long. Germline CDR1 reads LGHDT; CDR2 reads YNNKEL (reference sequence). The CDR3 DNA reads TGTGCCAGCAGCCAAGCGCTAGCGGGAGATGAGACCCAGTACTTC. The encoded protein is CASSQALAGDETQYF.

The chain combines TRBV6-6 with TRBJ1-3, with 8 bases fitting TRBD1. Germline V gene lookup returns CDR1 MNHNY and CDR2 SVGAGI (reference sequence). J gave up 0 bases and V 6 bases, and 7 bases lay outside the gene matches. The CDR3 sequence is 16 residues long. CDR3 in amino acids: CASSYGDRPSGNTIYF. CDR3 DNA sequence: TGTGCCAGCAGCTACGGGGACAGGCCCTCTGGAAACACCATATATTTT.

The chain links TRBV2 to TRBJ1-1; D possibly corresponds to TRBD1 (6 bases). CDR1 is SNHLY and CDR2 is FYNNEI in the germline V gene. The CDR3 spans 14 residues. The V and J ends lost 4 bases and 6 bases respectively, with 15 bases between them. This chain's CDR3 is CASSGGRGFPEAFF. The CDR3 bases are TGTGCCAGCAGTGGCGGCAGGGGTTTCCCTGAAGCTTTCTTT.

The chain joins TRBV5-1 to TRBJ1-2, with 9 bases matching TRBD1. The CDR3 loop spans 14 amino acids. V shed 4 bases, J shed 5 bases, and the junction held 6 bases outside the gene matches. Germline CDR1 and CDR2: SGHRS and YFSETQ. The CDR3 sequence is CASSGDRVVYGYTF. The CDR3 DNA reads as TGCGCCAGCAGCGGGGACAGGGTAGTATATGGCTACACCTTC.

V gene TRBV28 combines with J gene TRBJ2-7; D might be TRBD2 (5 bases). The germline gives CDR1 MDHEN, CDR2 SYDVKM. The V end was cut by 5 bases, the J end by 4 bases, with 6 bases between. The CDR3 is made up of 11 amino acids. CDR3 residues: CASSGEYEQYF. The CDR3 DNA reads TGTGCCAGCAGTGGGGAGTACGAGCAGTACTTC.

This clone is a singleton in its sample. The V and J genes are TRBV27 and TRBJ1-1; TRBD1 matches 8 bases. The CDR3 has 12 amino acids. V was clipped by 6 bases and J by 11 bases; unmatched bases: 8. Germline assignment: CDR1 MNHEY and CDR2 SMNVEV (reference sequence). CDR3 sequence: CASSRTGREAFF. The CDR3 bases are TGTGCCAGCAGCAGGACAGGGCGAGAGGCTTTCTTT.

The rearrangement uses TRBV3-1 (or the pseudogene TRBV3-2) and TRBJ1-1; D gene uncertain. Trimming pared 0 bases from V and 2 bases from J, leaving 4 bases between. This CDR3 contains 13 residues. CDR1 LGHDT and CDR2 YNNKEL come from the germline V gene (reference sequence). DNA of the CDR3: TGTGCCAGCAGCCAAGACCTTAACACTGAAGCTTTCTTT. Encoded protein: CASSQDLNTEAFF.

The rearrangement links TRBV10-3 to TRBJ1-3; 10 bases are a match to TRBD1. J was trimmed by 2 bases and V by 6 bases; bases with no gene match: 4. The CDR3 contains 15 residues. Germline V gene data show CDR1 as ENHRY and CDR2 as SYGVKD. Written as DNA, the CDR3 is TGTGCCATCAGCCGACAGGGGGCCGCTGGAAACACCATATATTTT. The encoded protein is CAISRQGAAGNTIYF.

J is TRBJ2-1 and V is TRBV5-4, with 8 nucleotides matching TRBD2. The germline gives CDR1 SGHNT, CDR2 YYREEE (reference sequence). The CDR3 totals 15 residues. Trimming took 1 base from V and 4 from J; bases not matched to a gene: 4. The CDR3 loop is CASSLQAGAYNEQFF. The CDR3 nucleotides are TGTGCCAGCAGCTTGCAAGCGGGGGCTTACAATGAGCAGTTCTTC. The full variable domain, with the rest looked up from reference TRBV5-4 and TRBJ2-1, is ETGVTQSPTHLIKTRGQQVTLRCSSQSGHNTVSWYQQALGQGPQFIFQYYREEENGRGNFPPRFSGLQFPNYSSELNVNALELDDSALYLCASSLQAGAYNEQFFGPGTRLTVL.

The CDR3 nucleotides read TGTGCCACCAGTGGACCGACAGGATCGGTCAATGAGCAGTTCTTC. Amino acid sequence: CATSGPTGSVNEQFF. The chain couples TRBV24-1 to TRBJ2-1, with a tentative D call TRBD1 (6 bases). Germline CDR1 KGHDR, CDR2 SFDVKD. The ends were cut back, 5 bases at V and 6 bases at J, with 16 bases in the middle. This CDR3 contains 15 residues.